Below, 30 T cell receptor beta chains from the same sample are listed, as sequenced in a study of T cells in narcolepsy. This table comes from immunoSEQ multiplex PCR, and its TCRdb copy is limited to in-frame clones, with some not included. The sample has 15,000 to 20,000 clones; 72% are singletons. The sample was CD45RA- memory CD8+ T cells from PBMCs. These receptors were taken from a human donor with narcolepsy.

The chain has TRBV19 and TRBJ1-5; no reliable D call. The germline gives CDR1 LNHDA, CDR2 SQIVND (reference sequence). CDR3 size: 14 residues. Trimming left V 4 bases short and J 1 base short, with 8 bases between. The CDR3 DNA is TGTGCCAGTAGTAAAGGGTTCAGCAATCAGCCCCAGCATTTT. This encodes CASSKGFSNQPQHF.

V usage is TRBV5-6 and J usage is TRBJ2-7, with TRBD2 matching over 7 bases. Germline V lookup: CDR1 SGHDT, CDR2 YYEEEE. The CDR3 contains 12 residues. V was clipped by 5 bases and J by 7 bases; unmatched bases: 6. The CDR3 DNA follows: TGTGCCAGCAGTCTTAGCGGGCGGGAGCAGTACTTC. Its protein is CASSLSGREQYF.

V and J are TRBV5-5 and TRBJ2-7, with D maybe TRBD1 (6 bases). The CDR3 consists of 14 residues. Per the germline V gene, CDR1 is SGHKS and CDR2 is YYEKEE (reference sequence). The V end was cut by 4 bases, the J end by 5 bases, with 16 bases between. DNA for the CDR3: TGTGCCAGCAGCATGGGATACAGGGTCCACGAGCAGTACTTC. This encodes CASSMGYRVHEQYF.

V and J are TRBV5-6 and TRBJ1-1; D ambiguous. Germline CDR1 reads SGHDT; CDR2 reads YYEEEE. This CDR3 has 16 amino acids. The ends were cut back, 0 bases at V and 5 bases at J, with 17 bases in the middle. CDR3 nucleotides: TGTGCCAGCAGCTTGGGGGGAGGAGGAATAGCAACTGAAGCTTTCTTT. This translates into CASSLGGGGIATEAFF.

This sequence joins TRBV15 and TRBJ1-5; D gene unclear. The CDR3 runs to 14 residues. Germline CDR1 is LNHNV and CDR2 is YYDKDF (reference sequence). Trimming removed 1 base at V and 7 bases at J, with 11 bases between. DNA for the CDR3: TGTGCCACCAGCAGAGCCCTCATTGGACAGCCCCAGCATTTT. As protein: CATSRALIGQPQHF. The entire variable domain, with the rest obtained from reference TRBV15 and TRBJ1-5, is as follows: DAMVIQNPRYQVTQFGKPVTLSCSQTLNHNVMYWYQQKSSQAPKLLFHYYDKDFNNEADTPDNFQSRRPNTSFCFLDIRSPGLGDTAMYLCATSRALIGQPQHFGDGTRLSIL.

In its sample, this clone was seen a few times. The rearrangement uses TRBV19 and TRBJ1-1; D may be TRBD1 (5 bases). Trimming cost V 6 bases and J 7 bases, with 15 bases left between them. The CDR3 consists of 13 residues. Per the germline V gene, CDR1 is LNHDA and CDR2 is SQIVND (reference sequence). The CDR3 loop is CASSSRDAYEAFF. CDR3 in DNA: TGTGCCAGTAGCTCTAGGGACGCTTATGAAGCTTTCTTT.

CDR3 coding DNA: TGTGCCAGCAGTAGAAAAGGGGTGGGGTATGGCTACACCTTC. It translates to CASSRKGVGYGYTF. V gene TRBV27 combines with J gene TRBJ1-2, with D possibly TRBD1 on 5 matching bases. The V end was cut by 5 bases, the J end by 5 bases, with 15 bases between. Germline V gene sequence: CDR1 MNHEY, CDR2 SMNVEV (reference sequence). The CDR3 runs 14 residues.

The rearrangement links TRBV6-5 to TRBJ1-2; D not certain. V lost 6 bases, J lost 5 bases, and 10 bases lay in between. The CDR3 has 12 amino acids. CDR1 MNHEY and CDR2 SVGAGI come from the germline V gene. CDR3 sequence: CASRLGLYGYTF. The CDR3 DNA reads TGTGCCAGCAGGTTGGGTCTTTATGGCTACACCTTC.

This clone came up a few times. This chain connects TRBV4-2 to TRBJ2-5; 9 bases line up with TRBD2. Germline CDR1 reads LGHNA; CDR2 reads YNFKEQ. J was trimmed by 5 bases and V by 0 bases; bases with no gene match: 13. This CDR3 has 18 amino acids. Written as DNA, the CDR3 is TGTGCCAGCAGCCAAGATTTGGCTAGCGGGGTGTTGGCTGAGACCCAGTACTTC. Amino acid sequence: CASSQDLASGVLAETQYF.

This sequence joins TRBV27 and TRBJ1-1, with a possible D match to TRBD1 (5 bases). The CDR3 sequence is 14 residues long. V shed 5 bases and J shed 4 bases, with 14 bases lying between them. CDR1 is MNHEY, CDR2 SMNVEV, per germline (reference sequence). For the CDR3, the DNA is TGTGCCAGCAGTCCTAGTGGGGGTATCACTGAAGCTTTCTTT. This gives the protein CASSPSGGITEAFF.

This chain connects TRBV27 to TRBJ2-7, with D perhaps matching TRBD1 or TRBD2 (5 bases each). CDR1 and CDR2 from the germline V gene are MNHEY and SMNVEV (reference sequence). V was shortened by 1 base and J by 5 bases, with 12 bases between the two germline ends. CDR3 length: 14 residues. Here the CDR3 reads CASSLWGRENEQYF. CDR3 DNA: TGTGCCAGCAGTTTATGGGGCAGGGAGAACGAGCAGTACTTC.

This clone has more than one count but fewer than ten. The chain is built from TRBV5-3 and TRBJ1-2; TRBD1 matches at 7 bases. TRBV5-3 is an ORF, and what it does is uncertain. J gave up 3 bases and V 7 bases, and 15 bases lay outside the gene matches. This CDR3 comprises 16 residues. The CDR3 reads CARESPGDSLDYGYTF. The CDR3 bases are TGTGCCAGAGAATCCCCGGGGGACAGCTTAGACTATGGCTACACCTTC.

This clone is medium-sized by share. The V and J genes are TRBV13 and TRBJ2-1, with D perhaps matching TRBD1 (5 bases). Germline V gene sequence: CDR1 PRHDT, CDR2 FYEKMQ (reference sequence). This CDR3 is built from 14 residues. Trimming left V 1 base short and J 6 bases short, with 10 bases between. The DNA of the CDR3 is TGTGCCAGCAGCTTAGCCGGCAGGGTCAATGAGCAGTTCTTC. It is translated as CASSLAGRVNEQFF.

The J gene is TRBJ2-1, the V gene TRBV27; TRBD2 matches at 7 bases. The V gene end was trimmed by 5 bases and the J gene end by 4 bases; junction bases not matched to a gene: 17. The CDR3 is made up of 18 amino acids. CDR1 and CDR2 (germline): MNHEY, SMNVEV (reference sequence). The CDR3 region is CASSLIGGSASGYNEQFF. The CDR3 DNA reads as TGTGCCAGCAGTCTTATCGGGGGGTCGGCTAGCGGATACAATGAGCAGTTCTTC.

This clone rates as medium-sized. This sequence joins TRBV6-5 and TRBJ2-1; 9 nucleotides line up with TRBD1. The CDR3 covers 15 residues. The V segment lost 6 bases and the J segment 8 bases; nucleotides outside the gene matches: 11. Germline V CDR1 and CDR2: MNHEY, SVGAGI. CDR3 protein: CASSHPGTGIDEQFF. The CDR3 DNA sequence: TGTGCCAGCAGCCACCCAGGGACAGGGATTGATGAGCAGTTCTTC.

This clone turned up a few times. V is TRBV7-9 and J is TRBJ1-2; TRBD1 aligns across 10 bases. Germline CDR1 reads SEHNR; CDR2 reads FQNEAQ (reference sequence). The trim removed 1 base at V and 7 bases at J, leaving 6 bases unmatched. The CDR3 is 15 amino acids. Here the CDR3 DNA reads TGTGCCAGCAGCTTAGTTGGGACAGGGGCTTCTGGCTACACCTTC. This codes for CASSLVGTGASGYTF.

The V and J genes are TRBV10-3 and TRBJ1-4; D perhaps matches TRBD1 (6 bases). CDR1 and CDR2 (germline): ENHRY, SYGVKD. The CDR3 runs 14 residues. V dropped 0 bases and J dropped 8 bases, with 10 bases sitting between them. The DNA for the CDR3 is TGTGCCATCAGTGAGTCACAGGGAGGCGAAAAACTGTTTTTT. This sequence encodes CAISESQGGEKLFF.

The rearrangement joins TRBV7-9 to TRBJ2-5; 10 bases match TRBD2. The CDR3 totals 17 residues. Germline assignment: CDR1 SEHNR and CDR2 FQNEAQ (reference sequence). V was pared by 4 bases and J by 0 bases, with 8 bases of the junction left unmatched. The CDR3 region has the DNA TGTGCCAGCAGCTGCCCGGTACTAGCGGGGCACCAAGAGACCCAGTACTTC. Translated, it gives CASSCPVLAGHQETQYF.

In regard to this clone: One end of the junction fails to match germline, which may point to a read error. J is TRBJ1-2 and V is TRBV10-3; 7 nucleotides match TRBD1. In germline, CDR1 is ENHRY, CDR2 SYGVKD. This CDR3 region has 14 residues. The CDR3 DNA sequence: TGTGCCATCAATGAGGGGGCTGATAACTATGGCTACACCTTC. This sequence encodes CAINEGADNYGYTF.

This clone was found a few times. The V gene is TRBV2, the J gene TRBJ2-1; 9 bases agree with TRBD2. Germline CDR1 reads SNHLY; CDR2 reads FYNNEI. The CDR3 spans 12 residues. The V segment lost 4 bases and the J segment 8 bases; nucleotides outside the gene matches: 0. This CDR3 reads CASSGGRDEQFF. The CDR3 DNA is TGTGCCAGCAGTGGCGGGAGGGATGAGCAGTTCTTC.

The J gene is TRBJ1-1, the V gene TRBV18, with 8 bases lining up with TRBD1. This CDR3 is 16 amino acids long. The germline CDR1 and CDR2 sequences are KGHSH and LQKENI. V lost 3 bases, J lost 5 bases, and 11 bases stayed unmatched. DNA for the CDR3: TGTGCCAGCTCACCCTCCGACAGGGGAGGATATACTGAAGCTTTCTTT. Its translation is CASSPSDRGGYTEAFF.

This clone was recorded a few times. The V call is TRBV9, the J call TRBJ1-1; D gene ambiguous. The V end was cut by 7 bases, the J end by 3 bases, with 10 bases between. CDR1 and CDR2 (germline): SGDLS, YYNGEE. This CDR3 is 12 amino acids long. The CDR3 here is CASGRWDTEAFF. The CDR3 DNA is TGTGCCAGCGGTCGCTGGGACACTGAAGCTTTCTTT.

The rearrangement joins TRBV11-2 to TRBJ2-3; D might be TRBD2 (6 bases). Per the germline V gene, CDR1 is SGHAT and CDR2 is FQNNGV. CDR3 length: 15 amino acids. V gave up 1 base and J gave up 2 bases, with 10 bases separating them. The chain's CDR3 is CASSLADYSTDTQYF. CDR3 DNA sequence: TGTGCCAGCAGCTTAGCGGACTACTCCACAGATACGCAGTATTTT.

The V call is TRBV30, the J call TRBJ2-3; the D gene is possibly TRBD2 (6 bases). Trimming removed 0 bases from V and 2 bases from J, with 9 bases in between. Germline-derived CDR1 and CDR2 are GTSNPN and SVGIG (reference sequence). The CDR3 has 14 residues. The CDR3 bases are TGTGCCTGGAGTGTGGCGGGACTCACAGATACGCAGTATTTT. The encoded protein is CAWSVAGLTDTQYF.

This clone counts as medium-sized (0.01 to 0.1%). The rearrangement uses TRBV7-9 and TRBJ1-1; no reliable D call. Germline CDR1 SEHNR, CDR2 FQNEAQ (reference sequence). The length of the CDR3 is 13 residues. V was trimmed by 0 bases and J by 8 bases, leaving 10 bases between them. CDR3: CASSLAGDVEAFF. CDR3 bases: TGTGCCAGCAGCTTAGCTGGGGATGTGGAAGCTTTCTTT.

The chain combines TRBV6-6 with TRBJ2-3; TRBD2 is a possible D gene (6 bases). Germline V gene data show CDR1 as MNHNY and CDR2 as SVGAGI (reference sequence). Trimming removed 2 bases from V and 5 bases from J, with 11 bases in between. The CDR3 runs to 14 residues. The CDR3 protein is CASSYVREEDTQYF. As DNA, the CDR3 is TGTGCCAGCAGTTACGTCAGGGAGGAAGATACGCAGTATTTT.

This clone was found a few times. The rearrangement links TRBV2 to TRBJ2-1; 8 bases are a match to TRBD2. This CDR3 is built from 15 residues. Per the germline V gene, CDR1 is SNHLY and CDR2 is FYNNEI. The J segment lost 9 bases and the V segment lost 0 bases, leaving 7 bases of the junction unmatched. The CDR3 region is CASSEASGGLGEQFF. CDR3 DNA: TGTGCCAGCAGTGAAGCCAGCGGGGGCCTCGGTGAGCAGTTCTTC.

This clone is termed medium-sized. This chain connects TRBV6-1 to TRBJ2-1; D may be TRBD2 (5 bases). Between the trimmed V and J ends, which lost 3 bases and 4 bases, there was a span of 13 bases. CDR1 MNHNS and CDR2 SASEGT come from the germline V gene. The length of the CDR3 is 15 residues. The CDR3 is CASSDVEDPYNEQFF. CDR3 DNA sequence: TGTGCCAGCAGTGATGTGGAGGATCCATACAATGAGCAGTTCTTC.

This chain uses TRBV2 with TRBJ1-6; tentative D call: TRBD1 (5 bases). Trimming pared 6 bases from V and 6 bases from J, leaving 18 bases between. This CDR3 is 16 amino acids long. Germline values: CDR1 SNHLY, CDR2 FYNNEI. For the CDR3, the DNA is TGTGCCAGCAGATTTCCCGACAGAAACTCTAATTCACCCCTCCACTTT. Translated, it gives CASRFPDRNSNSPLHF.

V is TRBV15 and J is TRBJ2-3; D call uncertain. Germline-derived CDR1 and CDR2 are LNHNV and YYDKDF (reference sequence). The CDR3 is 15 amino acids. V shed 1 base and J shed 4 bases, with 12 bases lying between them. CDR3 sequence: CATSRVRQFSDTQYF. In nucleotides, the CDR3 is TGTGCCACCAGCAGAGTACGGCAGTTTTCAGATACGCAGTATTTT.